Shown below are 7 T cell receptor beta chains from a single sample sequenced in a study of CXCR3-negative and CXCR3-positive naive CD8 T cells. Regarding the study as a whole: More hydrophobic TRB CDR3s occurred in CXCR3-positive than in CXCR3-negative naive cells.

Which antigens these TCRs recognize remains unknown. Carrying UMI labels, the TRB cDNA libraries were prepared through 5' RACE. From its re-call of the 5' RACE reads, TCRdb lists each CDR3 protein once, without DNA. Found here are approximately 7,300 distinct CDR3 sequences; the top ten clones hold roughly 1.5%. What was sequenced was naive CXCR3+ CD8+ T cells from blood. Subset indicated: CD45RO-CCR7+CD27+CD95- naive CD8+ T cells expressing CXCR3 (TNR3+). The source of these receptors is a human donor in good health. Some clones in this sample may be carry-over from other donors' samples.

CDR3 sequence: CASSSPPGMTYNEQFF. V is TRBV11-2 and J is TRBJ2-1; TCRdb lists TRBD1, though no DNA is available to test this call. This CDR3 has 16 residues. Germline V CDR1 and CDR2: SGHAT, FQNNGV.

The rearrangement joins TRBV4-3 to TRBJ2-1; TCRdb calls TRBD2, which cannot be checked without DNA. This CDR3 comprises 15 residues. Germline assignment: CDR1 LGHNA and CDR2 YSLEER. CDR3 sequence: CASSQDTVTSGSVFF.

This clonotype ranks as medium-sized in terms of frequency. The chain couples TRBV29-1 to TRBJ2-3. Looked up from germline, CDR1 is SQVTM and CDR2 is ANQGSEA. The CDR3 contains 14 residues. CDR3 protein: CSVLAIEVSDTQYF.

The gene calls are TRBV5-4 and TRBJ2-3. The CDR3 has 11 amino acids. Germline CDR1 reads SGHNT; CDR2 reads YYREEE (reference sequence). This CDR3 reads CASSFTDTQYF.

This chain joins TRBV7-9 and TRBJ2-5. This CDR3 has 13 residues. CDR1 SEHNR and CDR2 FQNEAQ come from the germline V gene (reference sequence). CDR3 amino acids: CASSPLDVETQYF. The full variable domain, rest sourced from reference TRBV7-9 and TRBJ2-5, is DTGVSQNPRHKITKRGQNVTFRCDPISEHNRLYWYRQTLGQGPEFLTYFQNEAQLEKSRLLSDRFSAERPKGSFSTLEIQRTEQGDSAMYLCASSPLDVETQYFGPGTRLLVL.

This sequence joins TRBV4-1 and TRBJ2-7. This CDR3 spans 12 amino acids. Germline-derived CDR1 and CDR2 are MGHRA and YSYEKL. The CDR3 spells CASSQDLYEQYF.

The CDR3 protein is CSVVGQFYEQYF. The V and J genes are TRBV29-1 and TRBJ2-7. The germline gives CDR1 SQVTM, CDR2 ANQGSEA. The CDR3 is 12 residues long.